Listed below are T cell receptor beta chains from one sample, sequenced in a study of CD8 T cells in ankylosing spondylitis. MiXCR, applied by TCRdb to the 5' RACE reads, yields one record per CDR3 protein. The profile shows around 150,000 distinct CDR3 sequences, roughly 10% of them singletons. Sequenced input: blood, either unsorted or a sorted T cell fraction (not recorded which). All receptors come from a female donor with ankylosing spondylitis or in good health (not recorded which). The CDR3 runs from the conserved cysteine through the conserved F or W. Each record gives: clone size, D gene, V gene, J gene, CDR3 protein, CDR3 DNA. The D gene is left open where the match is weak. Size is stated for part of the rows, as once, few or many counts, or as a class when the clone is expanded.

>NA|TRBD2|TRBV11-3|TRBJ2-1
CASSPPSGGWNEQFF
TGTGCCAGCAGCCCCCCTAGCGGAGGATGGAATGAGCAGTTCTTC
>many|NA|TRBV27|TRBJ2-1
CASTQGSSLHEQFF
TGTGCCAGCACCCAGGGATCGAGTCTCCATGAGCAGTTCTTC
>NA|NA|TRBV5-1|TRBJ2-3
CASSLRPTDTQYF
TGCGCCAGCAGCTTGAGACCCACAGATACGCAGTATTTT
>NA|TRBD1|TRBV18|TRBJ2-1
CASSPTGTGGINEQLF
TGTGCCAGCTCACCTACCGGGACAGGGGGCATAAATGAGCAGTTGTTC
>many|NA|TRBV6-5|TRBJ1-3
CASSYWGGGSSGNTIYF
TGTGCCAGCAGTTACTGGGGAGGAGGGTCCTCTGGAAACACCATATATTTT
>many|TRBD1|TRBV3-1|TRBJ2-4
CASSQDSTGDIQYF
TGTGCCAGCAGCCAAGATTCGACAGGGGACATTCAGTACTTC
>many|NA|TRBV11-2|TRBJ2-4
CASSLEGWLLANIQYF
TGTGCCAGCAGCTTAGAAGGATGGCTCCTTGCGAACATTCAGTACTTC
>few|TRBD1|TRBV29-1|TRBJ2-3
CSVVRDLDRGRADTQYF
TGCAGCGTTGTTAGAGACCTGGACAGGGGGAGGGCAGATACGCAGTATTTT
>many|NA|TRBV6-5|TRBJ1-1
CASSLDFRAFTNTEAFF
TGTGCCAGCAGTTTGGATTTTCGGGCCTTTACGAACACTGAAGCTTTCTTT
>NA|TRBD2|TRBV7-9|TRBJ2-1
CASSFVLAREVYNEQFF
TGTGCCAGCAGCTTTGTACTAGCGCGGGAGGTTTACAATGAGCAGTTCTTC
>many|NA|TRBV20-1|TRBJ1-1
CSARFASKTFF
TGCAGTGCTAGATTCGCGTCTAAGACTTTCTTT
>many|NA|TRBV2|TRBJ1-2
CASSDRPGYGYTF
TGTGCCAGCAGTGACCGTCCCGGATATGGCTACACCTTC
>many|NA|TRBV12-3/TRBV12-4|TRBJ2-7
CASRYSSGGNEQYF
TGTGCCAGCAGATACTCTTCTGGGGGGAACGAGCAGTACTTC
>many|TRBD2|TRBV5-1|TRBJ2-2
CASSFTGGAGELFF
TGCGCCAGCAGCTTTACCGGGGGGGCCGGGGAGCTGTTTTTT
>many|TRBD2|TRBV4-1|TRBJ2-3
CASSQDRAGGPDTQYF
TGCGCCAGCAGCCAAGATCGCGCGGGAGGGCCAGATACGCAGTATTTT
>few|TRBD2|TRBV2|TRBJ2-1
CAGGLAGDNEQFF
TGTGCCGGCGGACTAGCGGGGGACAATGAGCAGTTCTTC
>many|NA|TRBV20-1|TRBJ2-7
CSAQTDYEQYF
TGCAGTGCCCAGACGGATTACGAGCAGTACTTC
>few|TRBD2|TRBV20-1|TRBJ2-3
CSARTGGPDTQYF
TGCAGTGCTAGAACGGGGGGGCCAGATACGCAGTATTTT
>few|NA|TRBV7-9|TRBJ1-1
CASSLPTLEPMNTEAFF
TGTGCCAGCAGCTTACCCACATTGGAGCCGATGAACACTGAAGCTTTCTTT
>few|TRBD1|TRBV5-1|TRBJ2-7
CASSPPGQGSYEQYF
TGCGCCAGCAGCCCTCCGGGACAGGGTTCGTACGAGCAGTACTTC
>few|NA|TRBV6-4|TRBJ2-1
CASSDSSGGPPPYNEQFF
TGTGCCAGCAGTGACTCGAGTGGCGGACCACCCCCCTACAATGAGCAGTTCTTC
>many|TRBD1|TRBV10-3|TRBJ2-7
CAITPLAGGYEQYF
TGTGCCATCACCCCGTTGGCAGGGGGCTACGAGCAGTACTTC
>NA|NA|TRBV4-1|TRBJ1-1
CASSQVAAMNTEAFF
TGCGCCAGCAGCCAAGTCGCGGCCATGAACACTGAAGCTTTCTTT
>many|TRBD1|TRBV12-3/TRBV12-4|TRBJ2-1
CASTPRLRQGVNEQFF
TGTGCCAGCACCCCACGATTGAGACAGGGGGTCAATGAGCAGTTCTTC
>many|TRBD1|TRBV29-1|TRBJ1-2
CSVVPTGDVNYGYTF
TGCAGCGTTGTTCCGACAGGGGACGTTAACTATGGCTACACCTTC
>few|NA|TRBV11-2|TRBJ2-3
CASSLLGTDTQYF
TGTGCCAGCAGCTTACTGGGAACAGATACGCAGTATTTT
>many|NA|TRBV7-9|TRBJ2-3
CASIRFPDAVDTQYF
TGTGCCAGCATTCGGTTTCCGGACGCGGTAGATACGCAGTATTTT
>many|NA|TRBV27|TRBJ2-1
CASSFGGDEQFF
TGTGCCAGCAGTTTCGGTGGGGATGAGCAGTTCTTC
>NA|TRBD1|TRBV11-2|TRBJ1-3
CATSSIGQGASGNTIYF
TGTGCCACCAGCTCCATCGGACAGGGGGCCTCTGGAAACACCATTTATTTT
>many|NA|TRBV18|TRBJ2-5
CASSQAVETQYF
TGTGCCAGCTCACAGGCGGTGGAGACCCAGTACTTC
>NA|TRBD2|TRBV20-1|TRBJ2-3
CSLPGDSGLDTQYF
TGCAGTCTACCGGGAGATAGCGGGTTGGATACGCAGTATTTT
>many|NA|TRBV29-1|TRBJ2-7
CSVRTDNYYEQYF
TGCAGCGTTAGGACGGACAATTACTACGAGCAGTACTTC
>many|NA|TRBV14|TRBJ2-4
CASSQATWKMGAKNIQYF
TGTGCCAGCAGCCAAGCTACCTGGAAAATGGGGGCCAAAAACATTCAGTACTTC
>few|NA|TRBV29-1|TRBJ1-1
CSVGENTEAFF
TGCAGCGTTGGGGAGAACACTGAAGCTTTCTTT
>few|TRBD1|TRBV7-9|TRBJ2-7
CASSWGQGNGEQYF
TGTGCCAGCAGCTGGGGACAGGGGAACGGCGAGCAGTACTTC
>many|NA|TRBV7-2|TRBJ2-1
CASRPARLGGSYNEQFF
TGTGCCAGCAGGCCCGCCCGACTAGGGGGCTCCTACAATGAGCAGTTCTTC
>many|NA|TRBV10-3|TRBJ2-3
CAISESTGNWNTQYF
TGTGCCATCAGTGAGTCGACGGGGAACTGGAATACGCAGTATTTT
>many|NA|TRBV20-1|TRBJ2-5
CSVAQETQYF
TGCAGTGTAGCTCAAGAGACCCAGTACTTC
>many|TRBD1|TRBV6-1|TRBJ1-6
CASTEDRRYSPLHF
TGTGCCAGCACCGAGGACAGGAGATATTCACCCCTCCACTTT
>many|TRBD2|TRBV5-1|TRBJ2-1
CASSLAIVRRGGYNEQFF
TGCGCCAGCAGCTTGGCCATAGTGCGCCGGGGGGGCTACAATGAGCAGTTCTTC
>many|TRBD1|TRBV7-8|TRBJ2-3
CASSLHRQGPRPDTQYF
TGTGCCAGCAGCCTACACCGACAGGGTCCAAGGCCAGATACGCAGTATTTT